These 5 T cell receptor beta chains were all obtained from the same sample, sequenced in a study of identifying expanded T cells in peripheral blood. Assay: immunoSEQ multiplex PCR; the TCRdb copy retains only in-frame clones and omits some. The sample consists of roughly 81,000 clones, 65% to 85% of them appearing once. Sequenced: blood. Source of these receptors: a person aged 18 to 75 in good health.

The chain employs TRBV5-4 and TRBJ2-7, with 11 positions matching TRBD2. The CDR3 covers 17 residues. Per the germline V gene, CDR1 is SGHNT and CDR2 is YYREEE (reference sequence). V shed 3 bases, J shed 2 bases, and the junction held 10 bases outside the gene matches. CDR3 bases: TGTGCCAGCAGCTCCAGGAGGTTAGCGGGAGGGGCCTACGAGCAGTACTTC. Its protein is CASSSRRLAGGAYEQYF.

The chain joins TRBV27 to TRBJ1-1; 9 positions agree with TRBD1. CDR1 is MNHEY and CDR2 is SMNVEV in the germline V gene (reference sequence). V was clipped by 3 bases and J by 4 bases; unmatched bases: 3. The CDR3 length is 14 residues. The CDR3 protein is CASSLTGGGTEAFF. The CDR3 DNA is TGTGCCAGCAGTTTGACAGGGGGAGGCACTGAAGCTTTCTTT.

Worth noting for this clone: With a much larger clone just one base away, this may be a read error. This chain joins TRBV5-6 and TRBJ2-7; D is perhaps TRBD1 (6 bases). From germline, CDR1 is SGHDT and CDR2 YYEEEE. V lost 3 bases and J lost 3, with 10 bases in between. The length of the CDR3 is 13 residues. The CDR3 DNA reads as TGTGCCAGCAGCTCGACAGGACGCTACGAGCAGTACTTC. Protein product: CASSSTGRYEQYF.

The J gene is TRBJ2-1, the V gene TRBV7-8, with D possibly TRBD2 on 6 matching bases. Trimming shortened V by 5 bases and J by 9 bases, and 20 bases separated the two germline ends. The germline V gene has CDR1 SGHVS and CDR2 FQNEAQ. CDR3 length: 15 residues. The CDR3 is CASSPRWEEMGEQFF. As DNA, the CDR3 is TGTGCCAGCAGCCCGCGGTGGGAGGAGATGGGTGAGCAGTTCTTC.

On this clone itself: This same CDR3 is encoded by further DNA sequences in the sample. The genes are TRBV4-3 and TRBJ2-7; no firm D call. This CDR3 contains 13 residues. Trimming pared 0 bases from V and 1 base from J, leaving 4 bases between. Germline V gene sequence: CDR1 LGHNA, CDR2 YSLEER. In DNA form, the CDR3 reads TGCGCCAGCAGCCAAGATCTATCCTACGAGCAGTACTTC. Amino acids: CASSQDLSYEQYF.